The 31 T cell receptor beta chains presented below share a single source sample, sequenced in a study of blood T cell repertoires in COVID-19. Clones were read by immunoSEQ multiplex PCR, and TCRdb kept only the in-frame ones, dropping some. Of a few hundred thousand clones in the sample, roughly 85% are singletons; the top ten hold about 4.5%. Sequencing used peripheral blood. All receptors derive from a man aged 60 to 69 who had recovered from COVID-19.

CDR3: CASSLAVTSGSNFEQFF. CDR3 DNA sequence: TGTGCCAGCAGCTTGGCTGTCACTAGCGGGAGTAACTTTGAGCAGTTCTTC. V usage is TRBV5-4 and J usage is TRBJ2-1, with 11 bases aligning to TRBD2. The trim removed 0 bases at V and 9 bases at J, leaving 11 bases unmatched. This CDR3 comprises 17 residues. From germline, CDR1 is SGHNT and CDR2 YYREEE (reference sequence).

Points on this clone: Other DNA sequences from this sample encode an identical CDR3 as well. The chain couples TRBV19 to TRBJ1-5, with D possibly matching TRBD1 (5 bases). The CDR3 has 15 residues. Trimming pared 0 bases from V and 3 bases from J, leaving 9 bases between. The germline CDR1 and CDR2 sequences are LNHDA and SQIVND (reference sequence). CDR3 in amino acids: CASSIDRGDNQPQHF. CDR3 nucleotide sequence: TGTGCCAGTAGTATAGATCGGGGGGACAATCAGCCCCAGCATTTT.

The chain employs TRBV6-6 and TRBJ1-2; 8 positions match TRBD1. This CDR3 region has 13 residues. The germline V gene encodes CDR1 MNHNY and CDR2 SVGAGI (reference sequence). V shed 6 bases and J 3 bases; nucleotides not matched to a gene: 3. The CDR3 DNA reads TGTGCCAGCAGCCCAGGGGGCTACTATGGCTACACCTTC. Protein sequence: CASSPGGYYGYTF.

V is TRBV4-1 and J is TRBJ2-2; 16 nucleotides agree with TRBD2. The J segment lost 5 bases and the V segment lost 5 bases, leaving 8 bases of the junction unmatched. The V gene's germline CDR1 is MGHRA and CDR2 YSYEKL. This CDR3 is built from 18 residues. The CDR3: CASSSPGLAGGPTGELFF. In DNA, the CDR3 is TGCGCCAGCAGCTCACCGGGACTAGCGGGGGGGCCAACCGGGGAGCTGTTTTTT.

The V gene is TRBV3-1 (or the pseudogene TRBV3-2), the J gene TRBJ2-7, with 7 bases aligning to TRBD1. After removal of 4 bases from V and 1 base from J, the junction contained 7 bases not matched to a gene. The CDR3 runs 15 residues. In germline, CDR1 is LGHDT, CDR2 YNNKEL (reference sequence). This CDR3 is CASSRRGQASYEQYF. CDR3 nucleotide sequence: TGTGCCAGCAGCCGCCGAGGACAGGCATCCTACGAGCAGTACTTC.

The chain is built from TRBV6-5 and TRBJ1-6; D remains ambiguous. The CDR3 is made up of 15 amino acids. V lost 5 bases and J lost 6, with 14 bases in between. CDR1 and CDR2 from the germline V gene are MNHEY and SVGAGI. CDR3 region: CASSPGWLSNSPLHF. Here the CDR3 DNA reads TGTGCCAGCAGTCCAGGTTGGCTGAGTAATTCACCCCTCCACTTT.

This clone occurred once. The V and J genes are TRBV6-6 and TRBJ1-6; 11 bases fit TRBD1. Germline assignment: CDR1 MNHNY and CDR2 SVGAGI (reference sequence). The trim removed 0 bases at V and 12 bases at J, leaving 4 bases unmatched. The CDR3 has 15 amino acids. The CDR3 DNA is TGTGCCAGCAGTTACTCCGGACAGGGGGCATTACCCCTCCACTTT. This codes for CASSYSGQGALPLHF.

J is TRBJ1-3 and V is TRBV6-4; 7 nucleotides agree with TRBD1. This CDR3 is built from 14 residues. V was clipped by 6 bases and J by 2 bases; unmatched bases: 4. Germline V gene data show CDR1 as MRHNA and CDR2 as SNTAGT. CDR3 in amino acids: CASSAGTAGNTIYF. The CDR3 nucleotides read TGTGCCAGCAGCGCCGGGACAGCTGGAAACACCATATATTTT.

The rearrangement joins TRBV30 to TRBJ1-1; D possibly corresponds to TRBD1 (6 bases). The CDR3 covers 13 residues. Germline CDR1 GTSNPN, CDR2 SVGIG (reference sequence). The V gene lost 5 bases and the J gene lost 1 base, with 11 bases spanning the gap. The CDR3 DNA is TGTGCCTGGGGCGGGGGCAGGAACACTGAAGCTTTCTTT. As protein: CAWGGGRNTEAFF.

The chain combines TRBV13 with TRBJ2-3, with a possible D match to TRBD2 (5 bases). Germline V lookup: CDR1 PRHDT, CDR2 FYEKMQ (reference sequence). The CDR3 runs 15 residues. V lost 4 bases and J 2 bases, leaving 13 bases between the germline ends. CDR3 protein: CASSSGLPLTDTQYF. The CDR3 bases are TGTGCCAGCAGCTCTGGACTGCCACTCACAGATACGCAGTATTTT. Full variable domain (rest looked up from reference TRBV13 and TRBJ2-3): AAGVIQSPRHLIKEKRETATLKCYPIPRHDTVYWYQQGPGQDPQFLISFYEKMQSDKGSIPDRFSAQQFSDYHSELNMSSLELGDSALYFCASSSGLPLTDTQYFGPGTRLTVL.

This clone has a handful of counts. The genes are TRBV4-1 and TRBJ2-7, with a possible D match to TRBD1 (6 bases). The CDR3 is 14 amino acids. V gave up 3 bases and J gave up 1 base, with 10 bases separating them. The germline V gene has CDR1 MGHRA and CDR2 YSYEKL. The CDR3 reads CASSQSRGSYEQYF. DNA for the CDR3: TGCGCCAGCAGCCAGAGCAGGGGATCCTACGAGCAGTACTTC.

To note about this clone: Other nucleotide sequences from this sample produce the same CDR3. The chain combines TRBV7-9 with TRBJ2-7, with 7 bases aligning to TRBD1. Germline CDR1 reads SEHNR; CDR2 reads FQNEAQ (reference sequence). V gave up 5 bases and J gave up 0 bases; unmatched junction bases: 4. The CDR3 totals 14 residues. The CDR3 reads CASSPRDSSYEQYF. In DNA form, the CDR3 reads TGTGCCAGCAGCCCACGGGACAGCTCCTACGAGCAGTACTTC. Filled out from reference TRBV7-9 and TRBJ2-7, the complete variable domain reads DTGVSQNPRHKITKRGQNVTFRCDPISEHNRLYWYRQTLGQGPEFLTYFQNEAQLEKSRLLSDRFSAERPKGSFSTLEIQRTEQGDSAMYLCASSPRDSSYEQYFGPGTRLTVT.

The chain has TRBV5-4 and TRBJ1-2; TRBD1 aligns across 9 bases. CDR3 size: 15 residues. In germline, CDR1 is SGHNT, CDR2 YYREEE (reference sequence). V dropped 4 bases and J dropped 1; count of bases not matched to a gene: 5. In nucleotides, the CDR3 is TGTGCCAGCAGCCCACCGACAGGGGGTAACTATGGCTACACCTTC. Protein product: CASSPPTGGNYGYTF.

The chain joins TRBV3-1 (or the pseudogene TRBV3-2) to TRBJ2-5; D perhaps matches TRBD2 (5 bases). The germline V gene has CDR1 LGHDT and CDR2 YNNKEL (reference sequence). This CDR3 contains 14 residues. With 1 base removed from V and 0 bases from J, the gap between germline ends came to 6 bases. The CDR3 nucleotides read TGTGCCAGCAGCCAAGGGACTTACCAAGAGACCCAGTACTTC. It specifies CASSQGTYQETQYF.

V and J are TRBV7-2 and TRBJ2-5, with 9 bases identical to TRBD1. The germline V gene has CDR1 SGHTA and CDR2 FQGNSA. Unmatched junction bases numbered 9, after V lost 5 bases and J lost 2 bases. The CDR3 contains 16 residues. CDR3 protein: CASSNTGGVQQETQYF. The CDR3 nucleotides read TGTGCCAGCAGCAATACAGGGGGCGTTCAACAAGAGACCCAGTACTTC.

The gene calls are TRBV4-2 and TRBJ1-2, with no clear D. The V and J ends lost 0 bases and 3 bases respectively, with 14 bases between them. The V gene's germline CDR1 is LGHNA and CDR2 YNFKEQ. CDR3 size: 16 residues. The CDR3 DNA follows: TGTGCCAGCAGCCAAGATCTCACGATGGGAGACTATGGCTACACCTTC. It specifies CASSQDLTMGDYGYTF.

This clone turned up a few times. CDR3: CASSTRGPGKLFF. The CDR3 DNA follows: TGTGCCAGCAGTACGAGGGGGCCGGGGAAACTGTTTTTT. The chain joins TRBV12-3 or TRBV12-4 to TRBJ1-4, with 7 bases that match TRBD1. The V and J ends lost 5 bases and 11 bases, in that order; junction bases with no gene match: 8. The CDR3 sequence is 13 residues long.

The chain links TRBV18 to TRBJ2-3; D unclear. Trimming pared 1 base from V and 5 bases from J, leaving 19 bases between. Looked up from germline, CDR1 is KGHSH and CDR2 is LQKENI. The CDR3 runs 17 residues. The CDR3 loop is CASSPRFDSNLGDTQYF. The CDR3 DNA reads as TGTGCCAGCTCACCACGTTTTGATAGTAATCTTGGAGATACGCAGTATTTT.

The rearrangement uses TRBV5-1 and TRBJ1-2, with 8 bases that match TRBD1. This CDR3 has 13 amino acids. J gave up 4 bases and V 3 bases, and 2 bases lay outside the gene matches. Germline V gene lookup returns CDR1 SGHRS and CDR2 YFSETQ. As DNA, the CDR3 is TGCGCCAGCAGCTCCGGACAGGGCTATGGCTACACCTTC. This gives the protein CASSSGQGYGYTF.

The CDR3 here is CASSYVGTSVDEQFF. In DNA form, the CDR3 reads TGTGCCAGCAGTTACGTAGGGACTAGCGTAGATGAGCAGTTCTTC. The V call is TRBV6-6, the J call TRBJ2-1; 10 bases line up with TRBD2. The CDR3 is 15 amino acids. V trimming: 2 bases; J trimming: 8 bases; junction bases outside the gene matches: 6. Germline V CDR1 and CDR2: MNHNY, SVGAGI (reference sequence).

J is TRBJ2-7 and V is TRBV5-5, with 14 nucleotides matching TRBD2. This CDR3 is 16 amino acids long. The germline gives CDR1 SGHKS, CDR2 YYEKEE (reference sequence). J was trimmed by 7 bases and V by 3 bases; bases with no gene match: 9. The CDR3 sequence is CASSWRGLAGGIEQYF. DNA of the CDR3: TGTGCCAGCAGCTGGCGCGGACTAGCGGGAGGAATTGAGCAGTACTTC.

CDR3 nucleotides: TGCGCCAGCAGCCCCATGGGCGGGTCGAGCTCCTACGAGCAGTACTTC. It yields the protein CASSPMGGSSSYEQYF. The chain combines TRBV5-1 with TRBJ2-7; perhaps TRBD2 as D (5 bases). The CDR3 is 16 amino acids. V was clipped by 4 bases and J by 0 bases, with 17 bases between them. The V gene's germline CDR1 is SGHRS and CDR2 YFSETQ.

The chain carries TRBV7-3 and TRBJ2-2, with TRBD2 identical over 10 bases. Germline V gene sequence: CDR1 SGHTA, CDR2 FQGTGA. CDR3 size: 16 residues. Germline trimming cut 5 bases from V and 2 bases from J; bases unmatched to any gene: 5. The CDR3 sequence: CASSRTSGANTGELFF. The CDR3 coding sequence is TGTGCCAGCAGCCGTACTAGCGGGGCAAACACCGGGGAGCTGTTTTTT.

This clone turned up a few times. The chain combines TRBV27 with TRBJ2-7, with 12 bases that match TRBD2. The germline CDR1 and CDR2 sequences are MNHEY and SMNVEV (reference sequence). V lost 5 bases and J lost 4; bases outside the gene matches: 9. The CDR3 contains 16 residues. CDR3 in amino acids: CASSPERLAGEYEQYF. The CDR3 region has the DNA TGTGCCAGCAGTCCGGAAAGACTAGCGGGGGAGTACGAGCAGTACTTC.

The J gene is TRBJ2-7, the V gene TRBV6-2 or TRBV6-3, with unresolved D. Per the germline V gene, CDR1 is MNHEY and CDR2 is SVGEGT. The CDR3 runs 12 residues. Between the trimmed V and J ends, which lost 4 bases and 3 bases, there was a span of 7 bases. The CDR3 reads CASSFPSYEQYF. CDR3 DNA sequence: TGTGCCAGCAGTTTCCCGAGCTACGAGCAGTACTTC.

V usage is TRBV6-5 and J usage is TRBJ2-7; TRBD1 agrees at 9 bases. This CDR3 contains 14 residues. From germline, CDR1 is MNHEY and CDR2 SVGAGI. Losses at the gene ends were 6 bases for V and 4 bases for J; bases not matched to a gene: 7. The CDR3 is CASSPLGQGYEQYF. Written as DNA, the CDR3 is TGTGCCAGCAGCCCACTCGGACAGGGGTACGAGCAGTACTTC.

In this sample, this clone turned up once. The chain links TRBV6-5 to TRBJ2-1, with a weak D call TRBD2 (5 bases). CDR3 length: 13 amino acids. Germline V CDR1 and CDR2: MNHEY, SVGAGI. V was cut by 6 bases and J by 3 bases, with 9 bases left in between. The CDR3 region is CASRPDFYNEQFF. The CDR3 nucleotides are TGTGCCAGCAGACCGGACTTCTACAATGAGCAGTTCTTC.

The chain recombines TRBV4-1 with TRBJ1-1, with a weak D call TRBD1 (5 bases). CDR3 length: 17 amino acids. V lost 1 base and J 3 bases, leaving 18 bases between the germline ends. The germline V gene encodes CDR1 MGHRA and CDR2 YSYEKL. CDR3 DNA: TGCGCCAGCAGCCAAGGGGGACTGGTTCGGGCTGACACTGAAGCTTTCTTT. Its protein is CASSQGGLVRADTEAFF.

The rearrangement links TRBV7-9 to TRBJ2-3; no clear D gene. The CDR3 is 13 residues long. The V end was cut by 1 base, the J end by 8 bases, with 10 bases between. CDR1 SEHNR and CDR2 FQNEAQ come from the germline V gene (reference sequence). The CDR3 reads CASSLVTTATQYF. The CDR3, as DNA: TGTGCCAGCAGCTTAGTAACTACCGCTACGCAGTATTTT.

The J gene is TRBJ1-1, the V gene TRBV5-1; D is uncertain. There are 15 residues in the CDR3. Germline lookup yields CDR1 SGHRS and CDR2 YFSETQ. Trimming took off 2 bases at V and 4 bases at J, with 15 bases between the two ends. This CDR3 reads CASSLGPQAGTEAFF. The CDR3 DNA follows: TGCGCCAGCAGCTTAGGCCCCCAGGCCGGCACTGAAGCTTTCTTT.

The V call is TRBV29-1, the J call TRBJ2-7, with 12 bases aligning to TRBD2. Germline CDR1 is SQVTM and CDR2 is ANQGSEA. This CDR3 is 13 amino acids long. V gave up 6 bases and J gave up 2 bases; unmatched junction bases: 2. The CDR3 region is CSVRTSGAYEQYF. In DNA, the CDR3 is TGCAGCGTACGGACTAGCGGGGCCTACGAGCAGTACTTC.